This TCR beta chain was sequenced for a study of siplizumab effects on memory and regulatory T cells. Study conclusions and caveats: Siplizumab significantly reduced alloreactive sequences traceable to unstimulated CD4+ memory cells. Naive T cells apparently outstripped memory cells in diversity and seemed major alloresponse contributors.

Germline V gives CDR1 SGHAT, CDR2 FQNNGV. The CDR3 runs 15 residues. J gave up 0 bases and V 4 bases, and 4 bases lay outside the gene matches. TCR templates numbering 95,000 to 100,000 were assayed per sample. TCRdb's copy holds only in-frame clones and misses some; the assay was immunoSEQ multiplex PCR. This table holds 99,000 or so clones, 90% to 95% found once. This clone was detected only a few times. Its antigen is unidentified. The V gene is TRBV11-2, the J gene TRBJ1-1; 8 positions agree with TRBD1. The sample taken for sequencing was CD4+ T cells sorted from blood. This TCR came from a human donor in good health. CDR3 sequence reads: CASSWGQVMNTEAFF. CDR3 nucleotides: TGTGCCAGCAGCTGGGGACAGGTTATGAACACTGAAGCTTTCTTT.